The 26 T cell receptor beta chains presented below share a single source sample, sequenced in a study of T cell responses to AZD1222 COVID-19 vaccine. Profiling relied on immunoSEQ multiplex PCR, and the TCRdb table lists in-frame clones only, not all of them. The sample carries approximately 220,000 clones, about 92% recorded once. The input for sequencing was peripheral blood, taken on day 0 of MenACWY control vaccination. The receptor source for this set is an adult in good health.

The CDR3 nucleotides read TGTGCCAGCAGTACCCCCCCTGGACAGGGGGGGCATGGCTACACCTTC. Its translation: CASSTPPGQGGHGYTF. This chain connects TRBV28 to TRBJ1-2, with TRBD1 identical over 10 bases. Germline V gives CDR1 MDHEN, CDR2 SYDVKM. This CDR3 comprises 16 residues. With V trimmed by 5 bases and J by 6 bases, 12 bases remained unmatched.

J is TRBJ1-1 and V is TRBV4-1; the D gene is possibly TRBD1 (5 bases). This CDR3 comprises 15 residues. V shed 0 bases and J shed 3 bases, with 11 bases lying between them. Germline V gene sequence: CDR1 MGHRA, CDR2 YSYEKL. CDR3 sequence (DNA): TGCGCCAGCAGCCAAGAAAAGAAAGGGGACACTGAAGCTTTCTTT. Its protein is CASSQEKKGDTEAFF.

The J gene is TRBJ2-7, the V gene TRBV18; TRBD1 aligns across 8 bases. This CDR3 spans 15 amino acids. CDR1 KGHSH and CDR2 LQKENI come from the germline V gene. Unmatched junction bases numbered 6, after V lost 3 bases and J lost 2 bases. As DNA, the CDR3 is TGTGCCAGCTCACCTCCCCGGACAGGGACCTACGAGCAGTACTTC. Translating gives CASSPPRTGTYEQYF.

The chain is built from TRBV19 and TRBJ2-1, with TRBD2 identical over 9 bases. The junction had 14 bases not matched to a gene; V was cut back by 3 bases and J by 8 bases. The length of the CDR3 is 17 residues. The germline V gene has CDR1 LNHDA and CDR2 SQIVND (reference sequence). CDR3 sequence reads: CASSMRLAGFPAHEQFF. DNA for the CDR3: TGTGCCAGTAGTATGAGGCTAGCGGGATTCCCGGCGCATGAGCAGTTCTTC.

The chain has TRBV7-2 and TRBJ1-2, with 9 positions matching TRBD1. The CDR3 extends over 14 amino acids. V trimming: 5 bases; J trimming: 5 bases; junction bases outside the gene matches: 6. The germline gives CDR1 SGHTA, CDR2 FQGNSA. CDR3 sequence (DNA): TGTGCCAGCAGCCCACAGGGGGCGTTATATGGCTACACCTTC. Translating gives CASSPQGALYGYTF. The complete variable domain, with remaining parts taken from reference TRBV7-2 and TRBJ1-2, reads GAGVSQSPSNKVTEKGKDVELRCDPISGHTALYWYRQSLGQGLEFLIYFQGNSAPDKSGLPSDRFSAERTGGSVSTLTIQRTQQEDSAVYLCASSPQGALYGYTFGSGTRLTVV.

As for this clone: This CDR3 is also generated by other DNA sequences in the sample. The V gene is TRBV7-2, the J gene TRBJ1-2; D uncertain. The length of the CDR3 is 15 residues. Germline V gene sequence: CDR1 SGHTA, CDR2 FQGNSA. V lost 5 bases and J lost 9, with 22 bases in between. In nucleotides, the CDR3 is TGTGCCAGCAGCCCCGGCGGCCCCCAGGCGCTGAGCTACACCTTC. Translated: CASSPGGPQALSYTF.

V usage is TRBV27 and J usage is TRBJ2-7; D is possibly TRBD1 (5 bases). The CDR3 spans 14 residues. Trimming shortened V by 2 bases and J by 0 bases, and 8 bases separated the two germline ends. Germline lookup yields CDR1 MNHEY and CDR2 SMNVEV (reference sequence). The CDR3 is CASSLRGLSYEQYF. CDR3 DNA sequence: TGTGCCAGCAGTTTAAGGGGTCTCTCCTACGAGCAGTACTTC.

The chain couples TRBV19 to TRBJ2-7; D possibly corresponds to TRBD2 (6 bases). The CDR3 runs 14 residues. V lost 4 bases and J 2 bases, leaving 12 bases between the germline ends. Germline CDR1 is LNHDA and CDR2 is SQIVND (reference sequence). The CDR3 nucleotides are TGTGCCAGTAGTACACCGGGACTCCCCTACGAGCAGTACTTC. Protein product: CASSTPGLPYEQYF. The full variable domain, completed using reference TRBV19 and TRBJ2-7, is DGGITQSPKYLFRKEGQNVTLSCEQNLNHDAMYWYRQDPGQGLRLIYYSQIVNDFQKGDIAEGYSVSREKKESFPLTVTSAQKNPTAFYLCASSTPGLPYEQYFGPGTRLTVT.

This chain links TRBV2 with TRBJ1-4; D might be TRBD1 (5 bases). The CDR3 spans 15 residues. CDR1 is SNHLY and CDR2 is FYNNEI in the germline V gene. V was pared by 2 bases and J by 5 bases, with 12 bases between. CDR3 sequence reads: CASSELGTLNEKLFF. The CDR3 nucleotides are TGTGCCAGCAGTGAACTGGGGACCTTAAATGAAAAACTGTTTTTT.

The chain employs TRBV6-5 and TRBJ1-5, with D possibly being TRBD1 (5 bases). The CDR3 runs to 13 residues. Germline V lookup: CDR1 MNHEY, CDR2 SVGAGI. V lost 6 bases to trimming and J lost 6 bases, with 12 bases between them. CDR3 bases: TGTGCCAGCAGGGAGGGCAGGGTTCAGCCCCAGCATTTT. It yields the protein CASREGRVQPQHF.

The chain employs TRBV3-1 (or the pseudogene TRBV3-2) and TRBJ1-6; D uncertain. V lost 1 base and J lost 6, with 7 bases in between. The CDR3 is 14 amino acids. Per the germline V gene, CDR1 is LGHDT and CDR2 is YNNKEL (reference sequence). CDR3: CASSQGRVNSPLHF. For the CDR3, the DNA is TGTGCCAGCAGCCAAGGGAGGGTTAATTCACCCCTCCACTTT.

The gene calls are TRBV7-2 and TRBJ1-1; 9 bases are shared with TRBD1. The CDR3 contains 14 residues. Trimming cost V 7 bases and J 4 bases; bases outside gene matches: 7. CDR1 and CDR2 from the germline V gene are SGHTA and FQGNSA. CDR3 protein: CASKTGGAITEAFF. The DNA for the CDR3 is TGTGCCAGCAAAACAGGGGGCGCGATCACTGAAGCTTTCTTT.

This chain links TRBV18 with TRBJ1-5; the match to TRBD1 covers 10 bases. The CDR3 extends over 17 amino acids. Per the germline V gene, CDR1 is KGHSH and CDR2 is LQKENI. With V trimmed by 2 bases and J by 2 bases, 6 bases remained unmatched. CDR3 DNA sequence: TGTGCCAGCTCACCAACGAGACAGGGGGCAGGCAATCAGCCCCAGCATTTT. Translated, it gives CASSPTRQGAGNQPQHF. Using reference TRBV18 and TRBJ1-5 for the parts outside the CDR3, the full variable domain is NAGVMQNPRHLVRRRGQEARLRCSPMKGHSHVYWYRQLPEEGLKFMVYLQKENIIDESGMPKERFSAEFPKEGPSILRIQQVVRGDSAAYFCASSPTRQGAGNQPQHFGDGTRLSIL.

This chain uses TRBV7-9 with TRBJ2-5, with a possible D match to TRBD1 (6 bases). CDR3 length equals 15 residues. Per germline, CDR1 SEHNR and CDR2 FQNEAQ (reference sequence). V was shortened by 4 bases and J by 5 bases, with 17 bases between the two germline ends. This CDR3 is CASSYGLRGGETQYF. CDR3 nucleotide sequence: TGTGCCAGCAGCTACGGGCTCAGGGGCGGGGAGACCCAGTACTTC.

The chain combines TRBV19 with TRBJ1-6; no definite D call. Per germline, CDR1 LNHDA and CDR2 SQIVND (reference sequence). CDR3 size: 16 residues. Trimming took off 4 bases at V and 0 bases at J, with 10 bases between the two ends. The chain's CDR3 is CASSTLGSSYNSPLHF. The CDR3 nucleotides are TGTGCCAGTAGTACCCTGGGAAGCTCCTATAATTCACCCCTCCACTTT.

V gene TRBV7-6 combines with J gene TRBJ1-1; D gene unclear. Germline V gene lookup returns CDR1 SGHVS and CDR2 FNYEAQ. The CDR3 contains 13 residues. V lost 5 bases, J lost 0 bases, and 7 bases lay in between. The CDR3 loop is CASSPQMNTEAFF. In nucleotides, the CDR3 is TGTGCCAGCAGCCCTCAGATGAACACTGAAGCTTTCTTT.

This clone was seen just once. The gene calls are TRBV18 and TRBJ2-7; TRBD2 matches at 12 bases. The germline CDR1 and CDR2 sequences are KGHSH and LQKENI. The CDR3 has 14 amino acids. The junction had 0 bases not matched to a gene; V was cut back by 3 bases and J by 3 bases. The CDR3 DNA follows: TGTGCCAGCTCACCGGGACTAGCGGGCTACGAGCAGTACTTC. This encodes CASSPGLAGYEQYF.

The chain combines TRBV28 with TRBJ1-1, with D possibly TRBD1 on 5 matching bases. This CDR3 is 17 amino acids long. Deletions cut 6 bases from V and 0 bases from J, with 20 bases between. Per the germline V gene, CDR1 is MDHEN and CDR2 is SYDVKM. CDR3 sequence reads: CASRPVGWGLLNTEAFF. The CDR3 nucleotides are TGTGCCAGCAGACCTGTCGGTTGGGGACTCTTGAACACTGAAGCTTTCTTT. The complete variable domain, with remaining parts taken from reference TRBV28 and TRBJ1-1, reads DVKVTQSSRYLVKRTGEKVFLECVQDMDHENMFWYRQDPGLGLRLIYFSYDVKMKEKGDIPEGYSVSREKKERFSLILESASTNQTSMYLCASRPVGWGLLNTEAFFGQGTRLTVV.

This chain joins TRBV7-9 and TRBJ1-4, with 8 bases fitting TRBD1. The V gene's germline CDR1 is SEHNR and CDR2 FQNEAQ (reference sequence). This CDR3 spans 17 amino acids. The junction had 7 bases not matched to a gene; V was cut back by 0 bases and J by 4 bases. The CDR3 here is CASSLALGGQVNEKLFF. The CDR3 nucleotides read TGTGCCAGCAGCTTAGCCCTGGGGGGACAGGTTAATGAAAAACTGTTTTTT.

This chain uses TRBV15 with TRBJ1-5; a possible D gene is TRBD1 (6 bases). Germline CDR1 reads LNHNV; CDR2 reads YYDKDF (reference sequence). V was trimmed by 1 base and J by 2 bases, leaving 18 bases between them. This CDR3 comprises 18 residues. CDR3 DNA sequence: TGTGCCACCAGCAGAGTCCCAGGGGAAGTCTCAGGCAATCAGCCCCAGCATTTT. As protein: CATSRVPGEVSGNQPQHF.

The CDR3 DNA follows: TGTGCCAGCAGCCGGGACAGCGACTATGGCTACACCTTC. It codes for CASSRDSDYGYTF. The V gene is TRBV5-6, the J gene TRBJ1-2; 7 nucleotides match TRBD1. V lost 4 bases, J lost 3 bases, and 3 bases stayed unmatched. This CDR3 has 13 residues. Germline CDR1 SGHDT, CDR2 YYEEEE.

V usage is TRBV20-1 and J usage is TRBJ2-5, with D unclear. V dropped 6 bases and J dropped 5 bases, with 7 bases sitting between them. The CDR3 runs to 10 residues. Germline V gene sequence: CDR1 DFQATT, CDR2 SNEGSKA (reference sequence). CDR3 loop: CSAQGETQYF. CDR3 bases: TGCAGTGCGCAAGGGGAGACCCAGTACTTC.

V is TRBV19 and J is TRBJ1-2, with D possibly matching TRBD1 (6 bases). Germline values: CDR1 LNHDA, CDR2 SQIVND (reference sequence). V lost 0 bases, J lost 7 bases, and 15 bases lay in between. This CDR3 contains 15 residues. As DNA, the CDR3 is TGTGCCAGTAGTATAGAGGGGGCGCGAAGTGGTGGCTACACCTTC. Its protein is CASSIEGARSGGYTF.

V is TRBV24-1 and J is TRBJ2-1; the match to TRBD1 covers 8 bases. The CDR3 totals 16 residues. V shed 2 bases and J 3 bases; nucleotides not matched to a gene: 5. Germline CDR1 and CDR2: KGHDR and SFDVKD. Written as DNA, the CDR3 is TGTGCCACCAGTGATTCCCAGGGGGCAAACTACAATGAGCAGTTCTTC. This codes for CATSDSQGANYNEQFF.

CDR3 in DNA: TGTGCCAGCAGCCAAGGGACACGGGGTGAAAAACTGTTTTTT. This sequence encodes CASSQGTRGEKLFF. V usage is TRBV3-1 (or the pseudogene TRBV3-2) and J usage is TRBJ1-4; possibly TRBD1 for D (5 bases). V was shortened by 1 base and J by 7 bases, with 10 bases between the two germline ends. The CDR3 totals 14 residues. Germline lookup yields CDR1 LGHDT and CDR2 YNNKEL (reference sequence).

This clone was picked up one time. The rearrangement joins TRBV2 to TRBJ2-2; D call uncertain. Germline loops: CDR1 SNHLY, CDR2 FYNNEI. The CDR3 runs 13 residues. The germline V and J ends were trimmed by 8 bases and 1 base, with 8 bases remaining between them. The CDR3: CASGWGNTGELFF. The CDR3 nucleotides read TGTGCCAGCGGATGGGGGAACACCGGGGAGCTGTTTTTT.